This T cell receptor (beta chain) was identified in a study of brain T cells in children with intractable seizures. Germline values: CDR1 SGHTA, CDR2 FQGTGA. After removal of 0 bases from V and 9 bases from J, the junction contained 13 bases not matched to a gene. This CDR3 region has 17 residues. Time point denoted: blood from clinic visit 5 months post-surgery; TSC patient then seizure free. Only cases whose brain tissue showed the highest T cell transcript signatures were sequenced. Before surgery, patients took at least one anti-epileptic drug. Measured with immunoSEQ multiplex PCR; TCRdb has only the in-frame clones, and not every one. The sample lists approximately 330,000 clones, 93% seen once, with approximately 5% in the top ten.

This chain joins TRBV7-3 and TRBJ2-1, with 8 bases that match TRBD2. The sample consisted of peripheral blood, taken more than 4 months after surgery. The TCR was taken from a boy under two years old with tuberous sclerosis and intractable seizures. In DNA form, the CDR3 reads TGTGCCAGCAGCTTAACGCGCAGCGGGGGACTTCGAGGTGAGCAGTTCTTC. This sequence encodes CASSLTRSGGLRGEQFF.